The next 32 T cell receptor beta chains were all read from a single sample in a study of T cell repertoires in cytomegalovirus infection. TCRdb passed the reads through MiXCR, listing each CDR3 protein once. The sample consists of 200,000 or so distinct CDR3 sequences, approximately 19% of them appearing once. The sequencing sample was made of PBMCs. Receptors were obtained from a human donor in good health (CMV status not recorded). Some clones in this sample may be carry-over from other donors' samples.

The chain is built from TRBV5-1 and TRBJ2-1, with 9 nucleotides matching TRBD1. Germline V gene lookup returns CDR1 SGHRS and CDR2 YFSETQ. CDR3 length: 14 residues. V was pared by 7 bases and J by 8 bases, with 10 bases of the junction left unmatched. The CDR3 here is CASSPPGQGYEQFF. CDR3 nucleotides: TGCGCCAGCTCCCCCCCGGGACAGGGCTATGAGCAGTTCTTC.

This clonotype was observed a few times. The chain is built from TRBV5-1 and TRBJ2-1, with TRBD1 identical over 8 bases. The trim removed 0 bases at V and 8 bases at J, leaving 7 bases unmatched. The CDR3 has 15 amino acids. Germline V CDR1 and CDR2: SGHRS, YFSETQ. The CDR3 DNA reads TGCGCCAGCAGCTTGGGACAGGGGTTGGTCGATGAGCAGTTCTTC. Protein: CASSLGQGLVDEQFF.

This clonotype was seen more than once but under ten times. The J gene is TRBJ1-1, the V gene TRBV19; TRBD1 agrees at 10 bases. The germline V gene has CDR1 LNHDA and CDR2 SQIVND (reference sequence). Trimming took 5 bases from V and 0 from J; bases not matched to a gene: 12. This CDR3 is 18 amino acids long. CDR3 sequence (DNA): TGTGCCAGTAGTTACGCCGGGACAGGGGCGCAGATGAACACTGAAGCTTTCTTT. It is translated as CASSYAGTGAQMNTEAFF.

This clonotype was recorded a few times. In DNA, the CDR3 is TGCGCCAGCAGCTTGGGACACGCGGGGAACACTGAAGCTTTCTTT. Translation gives CASSLGHAGNTEAFF. The rearrangement links TRBV5-1 to TRBJ1-1; D is unclear. Germline CDR1 and CDR2: SGHRS and YFSETQ. Trimming took off 0 bases at V and 1 base at J, with 10 bases between the two ends. CDR3 size: 15 residues. Complete variable domain (other parts from reference TRBV5-1 and TRBJ1-1): KAGVTQTPRYLIKTRGQQVTLSCSPISGHRSVSWYQQTPGQGLQFLFEYFSETQRNKGNFPGRFSGRQFSNSRSEMNVSTLELGDSALYLCASSLGHAGNTEAFFGQGTRLTVV.

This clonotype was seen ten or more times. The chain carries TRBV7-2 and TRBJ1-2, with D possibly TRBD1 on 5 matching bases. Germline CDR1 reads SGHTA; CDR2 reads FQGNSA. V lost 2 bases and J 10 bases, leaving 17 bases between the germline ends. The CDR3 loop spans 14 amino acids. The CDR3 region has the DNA TGTGCCAGCAGCTTAACTCGGACGGGGCCCCTCTACACCTTC. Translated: CASSLTRTGPLYTF.

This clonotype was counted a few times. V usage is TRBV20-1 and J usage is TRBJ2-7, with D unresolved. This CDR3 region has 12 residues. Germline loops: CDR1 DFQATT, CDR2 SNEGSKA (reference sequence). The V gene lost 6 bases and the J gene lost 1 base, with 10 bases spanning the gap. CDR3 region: CSALARSYEQYF. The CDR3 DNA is TGCAGTGCCTTAGCTAGGTCCTACGAGCAGTACTTC.

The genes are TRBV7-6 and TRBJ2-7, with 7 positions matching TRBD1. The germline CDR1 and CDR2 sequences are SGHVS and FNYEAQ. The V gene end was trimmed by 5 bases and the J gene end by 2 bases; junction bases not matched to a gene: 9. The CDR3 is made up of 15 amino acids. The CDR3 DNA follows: TGTGCCAGCAGCCCCAAGACAGGGTCACCCTACGAGCAGTACTTC. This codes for CASSPKTGSPYEQYF.

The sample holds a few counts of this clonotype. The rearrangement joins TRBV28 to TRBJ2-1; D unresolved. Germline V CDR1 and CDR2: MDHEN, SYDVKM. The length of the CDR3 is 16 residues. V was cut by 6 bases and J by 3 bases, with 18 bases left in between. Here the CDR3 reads CASSSSPGKGYNEQFF. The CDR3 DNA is TGTGCCAGCAGCTCTTCCCCTGGGAAGGGCTACAATGAGCAGTTCTTC.

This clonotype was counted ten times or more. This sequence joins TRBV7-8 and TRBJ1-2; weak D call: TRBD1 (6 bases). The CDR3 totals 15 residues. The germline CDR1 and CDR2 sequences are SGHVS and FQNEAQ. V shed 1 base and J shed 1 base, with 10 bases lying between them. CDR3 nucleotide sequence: TGTGCCAGCAGCTTAGGGACAGCATATAACTATGGCTACACCTTC. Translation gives CASSLGTAYNYGYTF.

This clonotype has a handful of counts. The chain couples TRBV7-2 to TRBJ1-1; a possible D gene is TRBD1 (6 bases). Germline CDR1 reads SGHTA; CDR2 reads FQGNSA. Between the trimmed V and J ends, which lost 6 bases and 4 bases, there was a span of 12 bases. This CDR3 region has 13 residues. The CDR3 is CASSPDRSTEAFF. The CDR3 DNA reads TGTGCCAGCAGTCCCGACAGGAGCACTGAAGCTTTCTTT.

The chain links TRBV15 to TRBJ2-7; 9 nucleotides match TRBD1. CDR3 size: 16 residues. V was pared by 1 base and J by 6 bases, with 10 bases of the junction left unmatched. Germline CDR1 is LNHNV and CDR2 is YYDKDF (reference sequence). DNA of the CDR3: TGTGCCACCAGCAGAGCCTCCTTTGGACAGGGGAGCGAGCAGTACTTC. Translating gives CATSRASFGQGSEQYF.

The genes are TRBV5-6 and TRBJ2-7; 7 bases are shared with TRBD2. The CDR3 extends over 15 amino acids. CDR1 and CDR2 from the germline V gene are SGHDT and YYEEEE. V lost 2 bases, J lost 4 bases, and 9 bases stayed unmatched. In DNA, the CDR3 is TGTGCCAGCAGCTTTCGCGGGAGTATCGCGTACGAGCAGTACTTC. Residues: CASSFRGSIAYEQYF.

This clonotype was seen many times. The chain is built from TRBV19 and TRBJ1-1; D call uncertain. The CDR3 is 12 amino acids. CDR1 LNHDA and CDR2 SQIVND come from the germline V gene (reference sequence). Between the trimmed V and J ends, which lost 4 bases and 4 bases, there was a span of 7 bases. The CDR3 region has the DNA TGTGCCAGTAGTACGGAGGGCACTGAAGCTTTCTTT. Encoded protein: CASSTEGTEAFF.

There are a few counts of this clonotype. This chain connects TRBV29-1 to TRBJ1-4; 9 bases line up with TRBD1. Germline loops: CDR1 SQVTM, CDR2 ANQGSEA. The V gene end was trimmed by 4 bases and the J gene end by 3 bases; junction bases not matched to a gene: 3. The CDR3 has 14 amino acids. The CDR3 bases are TGCAGCGTTGGGGACAGGGCCTCTAATGAAAAACTGTTTTTT. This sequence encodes CSVGDRASNEKLFF.

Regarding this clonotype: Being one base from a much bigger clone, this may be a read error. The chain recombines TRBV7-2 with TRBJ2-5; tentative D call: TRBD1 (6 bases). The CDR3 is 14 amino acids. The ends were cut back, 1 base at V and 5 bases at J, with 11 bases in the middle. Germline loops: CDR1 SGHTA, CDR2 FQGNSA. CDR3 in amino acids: CTSSLDRVGETQYF. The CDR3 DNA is TGTACCAGCAGCTTAGACAGGGTCGGGGAGACCCAGTACTTC.

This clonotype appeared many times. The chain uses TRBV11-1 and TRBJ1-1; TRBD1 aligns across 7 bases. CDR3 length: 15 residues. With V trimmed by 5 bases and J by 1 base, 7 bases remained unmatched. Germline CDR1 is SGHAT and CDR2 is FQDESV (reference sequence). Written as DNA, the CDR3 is TGTGCCAGCAGCCCTACAGGGGTGGCGAACACTGAAGCTTTCTTT. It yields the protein CASSPTGVANTEAFF.

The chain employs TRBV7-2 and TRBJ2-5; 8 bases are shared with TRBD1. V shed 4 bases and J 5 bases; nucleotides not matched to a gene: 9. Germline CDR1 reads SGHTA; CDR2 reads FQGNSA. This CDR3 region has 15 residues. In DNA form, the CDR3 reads TGTGCCAGCAGCTCCCGGACAGGGACGATGGAGACCCAGTACTTC. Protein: CASSSRTGTMETQYF. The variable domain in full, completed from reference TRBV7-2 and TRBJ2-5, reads GAGVSQSPSNKVTEKGKDVELRCDPISGHTALYWYRQSLGQGLEFLIYFQGNSAPDKSGLPSDRFSAERTGGSVSTLTIQRTQQEDSAVYLCASSSRTGTMETQYFGPGTRLLVL.

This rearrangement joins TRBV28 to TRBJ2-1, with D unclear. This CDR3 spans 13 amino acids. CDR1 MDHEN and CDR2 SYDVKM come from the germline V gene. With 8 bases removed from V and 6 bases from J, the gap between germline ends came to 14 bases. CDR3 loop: CASSFNLGNEQFF. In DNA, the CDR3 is TGTGCCAGCTCGTTTAACCTCGGCAATGAGCAGTTCTTC.

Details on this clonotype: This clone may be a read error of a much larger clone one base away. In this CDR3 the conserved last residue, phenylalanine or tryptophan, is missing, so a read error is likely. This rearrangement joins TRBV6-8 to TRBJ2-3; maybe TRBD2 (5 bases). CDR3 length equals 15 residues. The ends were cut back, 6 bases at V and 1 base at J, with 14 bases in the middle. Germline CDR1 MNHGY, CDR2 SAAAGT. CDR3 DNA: TGTGCCAGCAGCCTACTACTAGATGGCACAGATACGCAGTATTCT. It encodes CASSLLLDGTDTQYS.

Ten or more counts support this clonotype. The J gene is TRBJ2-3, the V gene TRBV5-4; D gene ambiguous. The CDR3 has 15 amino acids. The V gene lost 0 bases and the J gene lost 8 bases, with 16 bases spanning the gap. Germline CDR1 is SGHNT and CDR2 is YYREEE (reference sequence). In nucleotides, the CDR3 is TGTGCCAGCAGCTTGGGCAGCTCCCGAATGGGTACGCAGTATTTT. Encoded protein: CASSLGSSRMGTQYF.

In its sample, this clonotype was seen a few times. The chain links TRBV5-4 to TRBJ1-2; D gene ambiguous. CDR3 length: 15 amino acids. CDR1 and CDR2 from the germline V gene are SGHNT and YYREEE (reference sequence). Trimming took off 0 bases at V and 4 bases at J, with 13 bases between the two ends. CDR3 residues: CASSLVGGKSYGYTF. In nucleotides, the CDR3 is TGTGCCAGCAGCTTGGTTGGCGGCAAGTCCTATGGCTACACCTTC.

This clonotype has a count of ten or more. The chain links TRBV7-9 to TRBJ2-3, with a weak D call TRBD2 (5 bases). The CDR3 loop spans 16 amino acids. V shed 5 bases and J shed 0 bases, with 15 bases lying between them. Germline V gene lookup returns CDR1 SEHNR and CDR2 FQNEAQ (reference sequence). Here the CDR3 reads CASSPRAESSTDTQYF. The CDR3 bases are TGTGCCAGCAGCCCCCGAGCGGAGTCTAGCACAGATACGCAGTATTTT.

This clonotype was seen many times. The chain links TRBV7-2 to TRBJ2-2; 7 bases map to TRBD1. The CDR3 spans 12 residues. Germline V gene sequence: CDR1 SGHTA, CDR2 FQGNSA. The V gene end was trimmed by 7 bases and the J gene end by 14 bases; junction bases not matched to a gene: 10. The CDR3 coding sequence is TGTGCCAGCACCCAAGGGGACAGATCCCTGTTTTTT. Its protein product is CASTQGDRSLFF.

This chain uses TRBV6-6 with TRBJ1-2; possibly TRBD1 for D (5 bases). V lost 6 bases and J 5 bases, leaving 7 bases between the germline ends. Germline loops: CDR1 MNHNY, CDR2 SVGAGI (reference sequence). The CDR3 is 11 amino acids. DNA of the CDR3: TGTGCCAGCAGCCACAGGTATGGCTACACCTTC. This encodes CASSHRYGYTF.

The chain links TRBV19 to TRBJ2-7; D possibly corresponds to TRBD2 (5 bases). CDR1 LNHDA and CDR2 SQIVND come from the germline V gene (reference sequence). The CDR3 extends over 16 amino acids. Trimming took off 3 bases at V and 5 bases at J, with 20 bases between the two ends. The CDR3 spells CASSIQPRAPGDEQYF. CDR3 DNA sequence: TGTGCCAGTAGTATCCAGCCGAGGGCGCCCGGGGACGAGCAGTACTTC.

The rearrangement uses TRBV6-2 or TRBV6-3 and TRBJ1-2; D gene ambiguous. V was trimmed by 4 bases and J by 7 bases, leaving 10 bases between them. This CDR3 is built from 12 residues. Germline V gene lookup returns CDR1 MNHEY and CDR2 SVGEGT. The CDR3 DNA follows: TGTGCCAGCAGTTCTCTCCCCCGTGGCTACACCTTC. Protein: CASSSLPRGYTF.

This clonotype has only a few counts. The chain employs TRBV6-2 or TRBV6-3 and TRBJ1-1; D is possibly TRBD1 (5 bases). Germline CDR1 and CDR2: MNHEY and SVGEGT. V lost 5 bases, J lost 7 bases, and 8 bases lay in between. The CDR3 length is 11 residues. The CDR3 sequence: CASSAGLEAFF. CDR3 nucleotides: TGTGCCAGCAGTGCGGGGCTTGAAGCTTTCTTT.

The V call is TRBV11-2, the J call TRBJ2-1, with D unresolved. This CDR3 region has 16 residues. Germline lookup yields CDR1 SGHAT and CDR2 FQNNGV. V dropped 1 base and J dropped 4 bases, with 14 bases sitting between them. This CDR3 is CASSLALDPTYNEQFF. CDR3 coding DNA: TGTGCCAGCAGCTTAGCGCTAGACCCAACATACAATGAGCAGTTCTTC.

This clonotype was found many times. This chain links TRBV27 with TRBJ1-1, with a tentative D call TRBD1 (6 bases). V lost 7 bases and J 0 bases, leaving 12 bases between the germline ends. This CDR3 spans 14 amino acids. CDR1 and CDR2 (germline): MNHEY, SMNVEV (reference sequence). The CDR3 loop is CASKPGTLNTEAFF. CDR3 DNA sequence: TGTGCCAGCAAACCCGGGACACTGAACACTGAAGCTTTCTTT.

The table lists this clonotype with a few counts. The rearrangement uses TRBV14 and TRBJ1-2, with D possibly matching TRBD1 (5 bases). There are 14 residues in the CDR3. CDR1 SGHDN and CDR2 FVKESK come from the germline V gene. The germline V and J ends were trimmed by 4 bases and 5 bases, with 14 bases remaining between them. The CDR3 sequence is CASSRGRNLYGYTF. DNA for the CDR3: TGTGCCAGCAGCCGGGGCAGAAACCTTTATGGCTACACCTTC.

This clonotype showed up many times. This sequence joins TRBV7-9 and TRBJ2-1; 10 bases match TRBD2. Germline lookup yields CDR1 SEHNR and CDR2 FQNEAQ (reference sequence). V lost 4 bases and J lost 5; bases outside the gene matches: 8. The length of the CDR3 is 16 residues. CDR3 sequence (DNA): TGTGCCAGCAGCTGGCCTAGCGGGGGAGTTAACAATGAGCAGTTCTTC. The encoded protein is CASSWPSGGVNNEQFF.

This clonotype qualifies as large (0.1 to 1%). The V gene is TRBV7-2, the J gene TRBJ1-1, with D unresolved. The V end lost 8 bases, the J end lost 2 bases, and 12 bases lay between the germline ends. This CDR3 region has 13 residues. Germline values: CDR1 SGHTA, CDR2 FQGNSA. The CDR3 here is CASGTAQNTEAFF. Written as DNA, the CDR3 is TGTGCCAGCGGAACAGCGCAAAACACTGAAGCTTTCTTT.